Listed here are 19 T cell receptor beta chains from one sample, sequenced in a study of monozygotic twins with inflammatory bowel disease. Following a re-call of the 5' RACE reads, TCRdb has one entry per CDR3 protein and lacks DNA. The clone table shows roughly 160,000 distinct CDR3 sequences, with the ten largest holding roughly 2.3%. Sequencing was done on a sample of blood. These receptor sequences come from a human donor with ulcerative colitis or Crohn's disease, or a healthy co-twin of an affected twin (not recorded which).

This chain links TRBV6-5 with TRBJ2-7; the D call from TCRdb, TRBD1, cannot be confirmed without DNA. The CDR3 contains 15 residues. The V gene's germline CDR1 is MNHEY and CDR2 SVGAGI. CDR3 in amino acids: CASSYSRDRDNEQYF.

The genes are TRBV11-2 and TRBJ2-3; lacking DNA, the TRBD2 call made by TCRdb goes unchecked. Germline lookup yields CDR1 SGHAT and CDR2 FQNNGV. CDR3 length: 16 amino acids. CDR3 amino acids: CASSLGLAGGGDTQYF.

The chain couples TRBV7-9 to TRBJ2-7. The germline V gene encodes CDR1 SEHNR and CDR2 FQNEAQ (reference sequence). This CDR3 is 16 amino acids long. This chain's CDR3 is CASSLGGSGSSYEQYF.

The V and J genes are TRBV5-1 and TRBJ2-7; TCRdb proposes TRBD2, but this gene call is untestable without DNA. This CDR3 region has 15 residues. CDR1 and CDR2 from the germline V gene are SGHRS and YFSETQ. This chain's CDR3 is CASSLDPGAGDEQYF.

The gene calls are TRBV5-6 and TRBJ2-5. The CDR3 is 14 residues long. Germline CDR1 SGHDT, CDR2 YYEEEE. CDR3 residues: CASSRWALQETQYF.

V gene TRBV11-2 combines with J gene TRBJ1-1. There are 12 residues in the CDR3. Germline loops: CDR1 SGHAT, CDR2 FQNNGV. The CDR3 sequence is CASSLDRSEAFF.

This rearrangement joins TRBV27 to TRBJ2-7; TCRdb returns TRBD2, unconfirmable since there is no DNA. Germline V CDR1 and CDR2: MNHEY, SMNVEV (reference sequence). The CDR3 length is 15 residues. The CDR3 sequence is CASSPGLAGFYEQYF.

V and J are TRBV4-3 and TRBJ2-3. The CDR3 length is 14 residues. Germline V CDR1 and CDR2: LGHNA, YSLEER. The CDR3 here is CASSQDTSSDTQYF.

The chain links TRBV24-1 to TRBJ2-7; without DNA, the TCRdb call of TRBD2 cannot be checked. CDR3 length equals 13 residues. From germline, CDR1 is KGHDR and CDR2 SFDVKD. The CDR3 sequence: CATSEGRPYEQYF.

J is TRBJ2-5 and V is TRBV12-3 or TRBV12-4; the D call from TCRdb, TRBD1, cannot be confirmed without DNA. CDR3 length: 16 amino acids. This CDR3 is CASSLKFGHYRETQYF.

V is TRBV5-4 and J is TRBJ1-1; TCRdb lists TRBD1, though no DNA is available to test this call. Germline V gene sequence: CDR1 SGHNT, CDR2 YYREEE (reference sequence). There are 14 residues in the CDR3. The CDR3 sequence: CASRGDRFNTEAFF.

The chain combines TRBV20-1 with TRBJ2-5; no DNA is available, so the TRBD1 call from TCRdb remains unchecked. The CDR3 covers 13 residues. CDR1 is DFQATT, CDR2 SNEGSKA, per germline (reference sequence). CDR3 sequence reads: CSALTGGQETQYF.

The V gene is TRBV30, the J gene TRBJ1-4. Germline lookup yields CDR1 GTSNPN and CDR2 SVGIG (reference sequence). This CDR3 region has 16 residues. CDR3 in amino acids: CAWSQSRQAANEKLFF. Based on the CDR3 plus reference TRBV30 and TRBJ1-4, the full variable domain is SQTIHQWPATLVQPVGSPLSLECTVEGTSNPNLYWYRQAAGRGLQLLFYSVGIGQISSEVPQNLSASRPQDRQFILSSKKLLLSDSGFYLCAWSQSRQAANEKLFFGSGTQLSVL.

This rearrangement joins TRBV6-1 to TRBJ1-1. The CDR3 is made up of 13 amino acids. CDR1 is MNHNS, CDR2 SASEGT, per germline. Here the CDR3 reads CASTVGENTEAFF.

The V gene is TRBV3-1, the J gene TRBJ2-7; without DNA, the TCRdb call of TRBD2 cannot be checked. CDR3 length equals 16 residues. The germline V gene encodes CDR1 LGHDT and CDR2 YNNKEL (reference sequence). The CDR3 protein is CASSQEGTSGGYEQYF.

The chain is built from TRBV11-1 and TRBJ2-5; TCRdb indicates TRBD2, and absent DNA this call remains unverified. Looked up from germline, CDR1 is SGHAT and CDR2 is FQDESV (reference sequence). This CDR3 contains 19 residues. The CDR3 loop is CASSPRGGLAGVYQETQYF.

The V gene is TRBV20-1, the J gene TRBJ2-3; TCRdb gives TRBD2 as the D gene, but with no DNA this cannot be confirmed. This CDR3 is 14 amino acids long. Per germline, CDR1 DFQATT and CDR2 SNEGSKA (reference sequence). CDR3 protein: CSVPPGLDTDTQYF.

The rearrangement links TRBV7-6 to TRBJ2-7. The CDR3 totals 14 residues. Germline CDR1 reads SGHVS; CDR2 reads FNYEAQ. The CDR3 reads CASSRGHDRYEQYF.

The V gene is TRBV4-3, the J gene TRBJ1-5; TCRdb's D call, TRBD1, is unchecked because there is no DNA. Germline CDR1 reads LGHNA; CDR2 reads YSLEER. This CDR3 spans 18 amino acids. The CDR3 spells CASSVRYRADGGNQPQHF.